The sequence of this T cell receptor beta chain was determined in a study of blood T cell repertoires in COVID-19. Whole-study context: Samples representing acute and convalescent COVID-19 were sourced from the United States, Italy and Spain. The analysed material was cDNA or gDNA that came from T cells, B-cell-depleted T cells, or PBMCs.

Recruited during active infection, patients (from Seattle) were subsequently followed longitudinally. As originally analysed: The assay estimated nucleated cells by amplifying reference gene primers. Generated by immunoSEQ multiplex PCR, the TCRdb table keeps only in-frame clones and is missing some. V, J and clone size were drawn from that table, and D and trimming were deduced from the DNA. The table records hundreds of thousands of clones, 86% of them present only once. CDR3 length: 17 residues. The chain has TRBV21-1 and TRBJ2-7; TRBD1, as called in the table, went unchecked against the DNA. TRBV21-1 is assigned pseudogene status. Material: peripheral blood. The clonotype comes from a woman older than 75 with COVID-19, enrolled during active disease. The CDR3: CASSSRVRGRVSYEQYF. CDR3 nucleotides: TGTGCCAGCAGCTCCCGAGTGCGAGGCAGGGTTTCCTACGAGCAGTACTTC.